One and the same sample provided the 30 T cell receptor beta chains below, sequenced in a study of T cells in Graves' hyperthyroidism and ophthalmopathy. Amplification targeted TCR beta CDR3 regions from RNA transcripts. A set of HTBI primers served as the primers for a first-round RT-PCR of the TCR CDR3. TCRdb fed the multiplex PCR reads into MiXCR, producing one record per CDR3 protein. The table includes 300,000 to 450,000 distinct CDR3 sequences, about 15% detected once. Sequencing was done on a sample of blood. The receptors shown here come from a woman aged 55-69 years with Graves' hyperthyroidism.

As regards this clonotype: A much larger clone is a single base away; this may be a read error. The chain recombines TRBV7-8 with TRBJ2-1; D may match TRBD1 or TRBD2 (7 bases each). Germline CDR1 is SGHVS and CDR2 is FQNEAQ. Deletions cut 4 bases from V and 10 bases from J, with 14 bases between. This CDR3 spans 13 amino acids. CDR3 in DNA: TGTGCCAGCAGCTCCCAGGGGGGGCAAGAGCAGTTCTTC. This codes for CASSSQGGQEQFF.

This clonotype was counted a single time. The junction differs from germline at one of its ends, possibly a read error. The chain has TRBV7-9 and TRBJ1-1, with D tentatively TRBD1 (5 bases). This CDR3 has 13 residues. Germline CDR1 SEHNR, CDR2 FQNEAQ (reference sequence). The CDR3 reads CASSSLYGTEPFF. As DNA, the CDR3 is TGTGCCAGCAGCTCATTATATGGGACTGAACCTTTCTTT. Together with reference TRBV7-9 and TRBJ1-1, the CDR3 gives the full variable domain: DTGVSQNPRHKITKRGQNVTFRCDPISEHNRLYWYRQTLGQGPEFLTYFQNEAQLEKSRLLSDRFSAERPKGSFSTLEIQRTEQGDSAMYLCASSSLYGTEPFFGQGTRLTVV.

As concerns this clonotype: It may be a read error: a sequence one base away is much more abundant. V is TRBV7-9 and J is TRBJ2-1; TRBD2 matches 9 bases. Germline V gene lookup returns CDR1 SEHNR and CDR2 FQNEAQ (reference sequence). The CDR3 spans 14 residues. Written as DNA, the CDR3 is TGTGCCGGCAGCTCCGAGTTACTAGCGGGCCCGCAGTTCTTC. It encodes CAGSSELLAGPQFF.

This clonotype has a handful of counts. The chain recombines TRBV10-1 with TRBJ1-1; TRBD1 aligns across 7 bases. Per germline, CDR1 WNHNN and CDR2 SYGVQD (reference sequence). V lost 7 bases, J lost 2 bases, and 4 bases stayed unmatched. The CDR3 covers 13 residues. The CDR3 DNA is TGCGCCAGCAAAGGGACAGACAACACTGAAGCTTTCTTT. Protein: CASKGTDNTEAFF.

V is TRBV19 and J is TRBJ2-2; D is unresolved. Trimming pared 3 bases from V and 7 bases from J, leaving 12 bases between. Germline CDR1 LNHDA, CDR2 SQIVND (reference sequence). The CDR3 is 14 amino acids. CDR3 nucleotide sequence: TGTGCCAGTAGTATCGTAGGGTCGGGCGGGGAGCTGTTTTTT. Its translation: CASSIVGSGGELFF. The variable domain in full, completed from reference TRBV19 and TRBJ2-2, reads DGGITQSPKYLFRKEGQNVTLSCEQNLNHDAMYWYRQDPGQGLRLIYYSQIVNDFQKGDIAEGYSVSREKKESFPLTVTSAQKNPTAFYLCASSIVGSGGELFFGEGSRLTVL.

This clonotype has ten or more counts. This rearrangement joins TRBV12-3 or TRBV12-4 to TRBJ1-1; D is undetermined. The CDR3 runs 12 residues. V lost 5 bases, J lost 4 bases, and 8 bases lay in between. Written as DNA, the CDR3 is TGTGCCAGCAGTGCCCAGGCCACTGAAGCTTTCTTT. Its protein is CASSAQATEAFF.

This clonotype was detected ten times or more. The CDR3 protein is CASTQGTVNTEAFF. The CDR3 DNA reads TGTGCCAGCACCCAGGGGACGGTGAACACTGAAGCTTTCTTT. The chain uses TRBV12-3 or TRBV12-4 and TRBJ1-1, with a possible D match to TRBD1 (6 bases). This CDR3 is built from 14 residues. With 7 bases removed from V and 0 bases from J, the gap between germline ends came to 12 bases.

The table lists this clonotype with many counts. V gene TRBV2 combines with J gene TRBJ2-3; weak D call: TRBD1 (5 bases). In germline, CDR1 is SNHLY, CDR2 FYNNEI. The CDR3 is 17 residues long. V was cut by 0 bases and J by 0 bases, with 13 bases left in between. CDR3 in DNA: TGTGCCAGCAGTGAAGCTCCCGCGGCAGGGAGCACAGATACGCAGTATTTT. The encoded protein is CASSEAPAAGSTDTQYF.

This clonotype appeared many times. This sequence joins TRBV7-2 and TRBJ1-2; a possible D gene is TRBD1 (6 bases). Germline assignment: CDR1 SGHTA and CDR2 FQGNSA. The V end was cut by 3 bases, the J end by 5 bases, with 19 bases between. The length of the CDR3 is 16 residues. CDR3 in amino acids: CASSFPSRQVRYGYTF. CDR3 nucleotide sequence: TGTGCCAGCAGCTTCCCTTCCCGACAGGTCCGTTATGGCTACACCTTC.

The rearrangement links TRBV6-1 to TRBJ2-7; possibly TRBD1 or TRBD2 for D (5 bases each). Germline lookup yields CDR1 MNHNS and CDR2 SASEGT. V was cut by 9 bases and J by 0 bases, with 12 bases left in between. This CDR3 is 13 amino acids long. The CDR3 region has the DNA TGTGCCAGTCAATGGGGACCCTCCTACGAGCAGTACTTC. Amino acids: CASQWGPSYEQYF.

Regarding this clonotype: One base away lies a much larger clone, so this may be a sequencing read error. This chain links TRBV20-1 with TRBJ1-5; 7 nucleotides match TRBD1. Germline CDR1 is DFQATT and CDR2 is SNEGSKA (reference sequence). The V segment lost 1 base and the J segment 5 bases; nucleotides outside the gene matches: 11. This CDR3 region has 16 residues. CDR3 nucleotide sequence: TGCAGTGCTAGAGGGCCGGGGGGACAGCTAGATCAGCCCCAGCATTTT. Residues: CSARGPGGQLDQPQHF.

The chain recombines TRBV12-3 or TRBV12-4 with TRBJ1-5, with a tentative D call TRBD1 (5 bases). Trimming cost V 5 bases and J 2 bases, with 13 bases left between them. The CDR3 has 15 residues. The CDR3 protein is CASSPQMGGNQPQHF. CDR3 coding DNA: TGTGCCAGCAGTCCGCAGATGGGGGGCAATCAGCCCCAGCATTTT.

The sample holds many counts of this clonotype. The chain joins TRBV7-3 to TRBJ2-7, with 10 bases identical to TRBD1. Germline V gene sequence: CDR1 SGHTA, CDR2 FQGTGA. V was pared by 0 bases and J by 0 bases, with 5 bases of the junction left unmatched. This CDR3 contains 17 residues. CDR3: CASSLTGGDRGSYEQYF. DNA for the CDR3: TGTGCCAGCAGCTTAACAGGCGGGGACAGGGGCTCCTACGAGCAGTACTTC.

This clonotype appeared many times. The V gene is TRBV6-1, the J gene TRBJ2-7; TRBD2 agrees at 9 bases. Looked up from germline, CDR1 is MNHNS and CDR2 is SASEGT. CDR3 length equals 15 residues. J lost 3 bases, V lost 4 bases, and 7 bases had no gene match. CDR3 sequence reads: CASSALLAGNYEQYF. CDR3 bases: TGTGCCAGCAGTGCTTTACTAGCGGGTAACTACGAGCAGTACTTC.

V gene TRBV7-3 combines with J gene TRBJ2-3; no clear D gene. Per the germline V gene, CDR1 is SGHTA and CDR2 is FQGTGA. The length of the CDR3 is 14 residues. Trimming took off 2 bases at V and 0 bases at J, with 6 bases between the two ends. CDR3 in DNA: TGTGCCAGCAGCTTATTCGACAGCACAGATACGCAGTATTTT. Translation gives CASSLFDSTDTQYF.

This clonotype was seen at least ten times. The chain has TRBV5-1 and TRBJ1-1; 7 bases agree with TRBD1. J lost 0 bases, V lost 4 bases, and 6 bases had no gene match. This CDR3 spans 15 amino acids. The germline CDR1 and CDR2 sequences are SGHRS and YFSETQ. The CDR3 nucleotides read TGCGCCAGCAGCCCGACAGGGATGATGAACACTGAAGCTTTCTTT. Protein product: CASSPTGMMNTEAFF.

This clonotype appeared many times. The CDR3 DNA sequence: TGTGCCAGCAGTGTGGGTCCTGGAAACACCATATATTTT. The encoded protein is CASSVGPGNTIYF. The genes are TRBV2 and TRBJ1-3; D is unclear. The CDR3 consists of 13 residues. Per germline, CDR1 SNHLY and CDR2 FYNNEI. V was shortened by 4 bases and J by 2 bases, with 6 bases between the two germline ends.

This clonotype showed up just a few times. This rearrangement joins TRBV5-1 to TRBJ2-2, with D maybe TRBD1 (6 bases). The CDR3 runs 14 residues. Between the trimmed V and J ends, which lost 4 bases and 4 bases, there was a span of 11 bases. Germline V gene sequence: CDR1 SGHRS, CDR2 YFSETQ. The CDR3 DNA is TGCGCCAGCAGCCACAACAGGGCCACCGGGGAGCTGTTTTTT. Translation gives CASSHNRATGELFF.

This clonotype has more than one count but fewer than ten. This chain links TRBV12-3 or TRBV12-4 with TRBJ2-7; D call uncertain. The V gene lost 6 bases and the J gene lost 5 bases, with 11 bases spanning the gap. This CDR3 spans 12 amino acids. The CDR3 loop is CASSRYSDEQYF. CDR3 sequence (DNA): TGTGCCAGCAGCCGCTATTCTGACGAGCAGTACTTC.

V usage is TRBV7-9 and J usage is TRBJ2-1; TRBD1 might be the D (6 bases). The germline V gene has CDR1 SEHNR and CDR2 FQNEAQ (reference sequence). Trimming removed 4 bases from V and 10 bases from J, with 17 bases in between. The CDR3 has 14 amino acids. The CDR3 region is CASSYVGATDEQFF. In DNA, the CDR3 is TGTGCCAGCAGCTACGTGGGGGCTACCGACGAGCAGTTCTTC.

This clonotype has at least ten counts. At one end, the junction sequence differs from germline, possibly due to a read error. The chain recombines TRBV20-1 with TRBJ2-7; 7 nucleotides match TRBD1. This CDR3 spans 14 amino acids. Germline CDR1 reads DFQATT; CDR2 reads SNEGSKA (reference sequence). This CDR3 is CSARDPTGPYEQYF. The CDR3 DNA reads as TGCAGTGCGAGAGACCCGACAGGGCCCTACGAGCAGTACTTC.

This clonotype was detected a few times. This rearrangement joins TRBV11-2 to TRBJ2-1; D is unresolved. V was trimmed by 5 bases and J by 6 bases, leaving 17 bases between them. The CDR3 contains 15 residues. CDR1 is SGHAT and CDR2 is FQNNGV in the germline V gene. CDR3 protein: CASSPQPLPPNEQFF. The CDR3 nucleotides read TGTGCCAGCAGCCCCCAGCCCCTACCCCCCAATGAGCAGTTCTTC.

This clonotype was detected ten times or more. As DNA, the CDR3 is TGTGCCAGCAGCTCTGAGGCGGGGGCCGAGCAGTACTTC. It encodes CASSSEAGAEQYF. The chain is built from TRBV7-9 and TRBJ2-7, with a weak D call TRBD2 (7 bases). This CDR3 has 13 amino acids. The V and J ends lost 4 bases and 6 bases respectively, with 13 bases between them. The germline CDR1 and CDR2 sequences are SEHNR and FQNEAQ (reference sequence).

The chain uses TRBV7-9 and TRBJ2-7, with TRBD1 as a possible D gene (5 bases). The CDR3 totals 14 residues. V was shortened by 8 bases and J by 0 bases, with 14 bases between the two germline ends. Germline V gives CDR1 SEHNR, CDR2 FQNEAQ (reference sequence). The CDR3 protein is CASSPTVSSYEQYF. Written as DNA, the CDR3 is TGTGCCAGCTCCCCGACAGTGAGCTCCTACGAGCAGTACTTC.

This clonotype was seen at least ten times. The chain uses TRBV28 and TRBJ1-2; 9 bases are a match to TRBD1. The V gene end was trimmed by 6 bases and the J gene end by 3 bases; junction bases not matched to a gene: 5. The CDR3 runs 14 residues. Germline CDR1 is MDHEN and CDR2 is SYDVKM. This chain's CDR3 is CASRATGGDYGYTF. The CDR3 DNA reads as TGTGCCAGCAGGGCTACAGGGGGCGACTATGGCTACACCTTC.

This clonotype was seen many times. This chain joins TRBV3-1 and TRBJ2-5; D is unclear. Trimming shortened V by 2 bases and J by 2 bases, and 15 bases separated the two germline ends. The CDR3 covers 16 residues. From germline, CDR1 is LGHDT and CDR2 YNNKEL (reference sequence). The CDR3: CASSQPVGGLQETQYF. The CDR3 coding sequence is TGTGCCAGCAGCCAACCGGTAGGCGGATTACAAGAGACCCAGTACTTC.

This clonotype was counted between two and nine times. A much more abundant neighbour one base away suggests this may be a read error. The chain recombines TRBV20-1 with TRBJ2-1; no clear D. The CDR3 sequence is 14 residues long. V lost 0 bases to trimming and J lost 8 bases, with 14 bases between them. In germline, CDR1 is DFQATT, CDR2 SNEGSKA (reference sequence). DNA of the CDR3: TGCAGTGCTAGAGACCCCCGACCTGACGATGAGCAGTTCTTC. Translating gives CSARDPRPDDEQFF.

This clonotype was picked up many times. The chain carries TRBV11-2 and TRBJ1-2; TRBD1 matches 8 bases. The germline V gene has CDR1 SGHAT and CDR2 FQNNGV. The CDR3 is 13 residues long. Trimming took 5 bases from V and 7 from J; bases not matched to a gene: 6. For the CDR3, the DNA is TGTGCCAGCAGCCTGGACAGGGCGCTTGGCTACACCTTC. Translation gives CASSLDRALGYTF.

The chain is built from TRBV6-9 and TRBJ2-7; tentatively, D is TRBD1 (6 bases). Trimming took off 4 bases at V and 2 bases at J, with 18 bases between the two ends. The germline V gene encodes CDR1 MNHGY and CDR2 SVAAGI. The CDR3 sequence is 16 residues long. CDR3 region: CASSSAGTRSPYEQYF. CDR3 nucleotides: TGTGCCAGCAGTTCGGCCGGGACACGGTCCCCCTACGAGCAGTACTTC.

This clonotype was recorded at least ten times. The chain carries TRBV20-1 and TRBJ2-1; 16 bases match TRBD2. J was trimmed by 2 bases and V by 6 bases; bases with no gene match: 4. Germline V gene sequence: CDR1 DFQATT, CDR2 SNEGSKA (reference sequence). The CDR3 is 16 amino acids. CDR3 in amino acids: CSASGTSGRAYNEQFF. The CDR3 DNA sequence: TGCAGTGCGTCCGGGACTAGCGGGAGGGCCTACAATGAGCAGTTCTTC.